The present T cell receptor (beta chain) was sequenced within a study of cytomegalovirus exposure and HLA in healthy donors. Overall study context: Ancestry clustering placed 70% to 90% of a few hundred genotyped donors in the Caucasian-associated cluster. Regarding the study as a whole: Altogether, some 170 TCR beta chains were recorded as cytomegalovirus-associated. Highly shared sequence variants in one cluster were likely a sequencing artifact.

Donors likely had unrecorded immune exposures despite being nominally healthy when sampled. Comment on this clone: Its antigen remains unidentified.

Primers: 60 Vbeta forward and 13 Jbeta reverse. The table came from immunoSEQ multiplex PCR; TCRdb's copy has only in-frame clones and leaves some out. The sample carries roughly 100,000 clones, around three quarters recorded once. This receptor was obtained from a man in his fifties in good health and CMV-seropositive. Sequenced sample: PBMCs.

The CDR3 nucleotides are TGTGCCAGCAGCTACCCCCGACAGGGATCGAACACCGGGGAGCTGTTTTTT. It yields the protein CASSYPRQGSNTGELFF. The gene calls are TRBV11-2 and TRBJ2-2, with 7 nucleotides matching TRBD1. V was pared by 4 bases and J by 0 bases, with 8 bases of the junction left unmatched. The CDR3 spans 17 residues. In germline, CDR1 is SGHAT, CDR2 FQNNGV.